Listed below are T cell receptor beta chains from one sample, sequenced in a study of OX40 agonist ivuxolimab in advanced cancers. Here immunoSEQ multiplex PCR was the method, and the copy in TCRdb shows in-frame clones only, minus some. Of approximately 86,000 clones in the sample, approximately 91% are singletons; the top ten hold 0.33%. The source was CD4+ or CD8+ T cells sorted from blood, collected in a trial of the OX40 agonist ivuxolimab. The receptors originated from an adult with an advanced solid tumor such as melanoma, head and neck, liver or kidney cancer. Both conserved end residues are part of each CDR3. The D gene is left open where the match is weak. The size field is filled for only some rows; it gives once, few, many or a size class.

TRBJ1-4 | TRBV2 | . | . | CASSKTGATNEKLFF | TGTGCCAGCAGTAAGACAGGTGCAACTAATGAAAAACTGTTTTTT
TRBJ2-3 | TRBV21-1 | . | . | CASSKAGQGPTDTQYF | TGTGCCAGCAGCAAAGCGGGACAAGGGCCAACAGATACGCAGTATTTT
TRBJ1-3 | TRBV7-2 | . | . | CASSSSRGTSGNTIYF | TGTGCCAGCAGCTCCTCCCGGGGGACCTCTGGAAACACCATATATTTT
TRBJ2-5 | TRBV6-6 | . | . | CASSFRAGETQYF | TGTGCCAGCAGTTTTCGGGCGGGAGAGACCCAGTACTTC
TRBJ1-5 | TRBV2 | . | TRBD1 | CAIRQGSNQPQHF | TGTGCCATCAGACAGGGGAGCAATCAGCCCCAGCATTTT
TRBJ2-1 | TRBV2 | . | . | CASRFGTSYNEQFF | TGTGCCAGCAGGTTCGGGACATCCTACAATGAGCAGTTCTTC
TRBJ1-2 | TRBV5-4 | once | . | CASSPGQGYGYTF | TGTGCCAGCAGCCCCGGACAAGGCTATGGCTACACCTTC
TRBJ2-2 | TRBV28 | . | . | CASSLWGRKTGELFF | TGTGCCAGCAGTTTATGGGGCCGGAAGACCGGGGAGCTGTTTTTT
TRBJ2-7 | TRBV5-6 | . | . | CASRSGWAGSYEQYF | TGTGCCAGCAGGAGTGGGTGGGCAGGGTCATACGAGCAGTACTTC
TRBJ2-5 | TRBV5-1 | once | . | CASSTDRVGMETQYF | TGCGCCAGCAGCACCGATAGAGTGGGCATGGAGACCCAGTACTTC
TRBJ1-1 | TRBV18 | . | TRBD1 | CASSSTGATEAFF | TGTGCCAGCTCATCGACAGGGGCGACTGAAGCTTTCTTT
TRBJ2-7 | TRBV7-2 | . | TRBD2 | CASSLGGTSGGKYEQYF | TGTGCCAGCAGCTTAGGTGGGACTAGCGGAGGGAAGTACGAGCAGTACTTC
TRBJ2-2 | TRBV10-1 | . | . | CASRPSGGGELFF | TGCGCCAGCAGGCCCTCGGGCGGCGGGGAGCTGTTTTTT
TRBJ2-1 | TRBV29-1 | . | TRBD2 | CSAISGSYSYNEQFF | TGCAGCGCCATTAGCGGGAGCTACTCCTACAATGAGCAGTTCTTC
TRBJ2-1 | TRBV5-1 | . | TRBD1 | CASRPPGQSYNEQFF | TGCGCCAGCAGGCCCCCGGGACAGTCCTACAATGAGCAGTTCTTC
TRBJ1-1 | TRBV18 | . | TRBD1 | CASSLRTGGPNTEAFF | TGTGCCAGCTCGCTAAGGACAGGGGGGCCGAACACTGAAGCTTTCTTT
TRBJ2-5 | TRBV14 | . | TRBD1 | CASSQARDRGFRKTQYF | TGTGCCAGCAGCCAAGCCCGGGACAGGGGTTTTAGAAAGACCCAGTACTTC
TRBJ2-3 | TRBV13 | . | TRBD2 | CASSPRTSGVQDTQYF | TGTGCCAGCAGCCCGCGGACTAGCGGCGTTCAGGATACGCAGTATTTT
TRBJ2-3 | TRBV2 | . | TRBD2 | CASSASISGGRDTQYF | TGTGCCAGCAGTGCCTCGATTAGCGGGGGCCGAGATACGCAGTATTTT
TRBJ2-7 | TRBV21-1 | . | . | CASSKVRLAGGREQYF | TGTGCCAGCAGCAAAGTTAGGCTAGCGGGAGGCCGGGAGCAGTACTTC
TRBJ2-2 | TRBV5-4 | . | TRBD1 | CARRRGRRDTGELFF | TGTGCCAGGCGCAGGGGGCGGAGAGACACCGGGGAGCTGTTTTTT
TRBJ2-7 | TRBV19 | . | . | CASRDRTYEQYF | TGTGCCAGTAGAGACAGAACCTACGAGCAGTACTTC
TRBJ1-4 | TRBV30 | . | . | CAWSVFGWGAQDATNEKLFF | TGTGCCTGGAGTGTTTTTGGTTGGGGCGCGCAGGACGCAACTAATGAAAAACTGTTTTTT
TRBJ2-1 | TRBV7-7 | . | . | CASSPLIGAPYNEQFF | TGTGCCAGCAGCCCCCTTATAGGGGCCCCGTACAATGAGCAGTTCTTC
TRBJ2-2 | TRBV27 | . | . | CASRWTANTGELFF | TGTGCCAGCAGGTGGACAGCGAACACCGGGGAGCTGTTTTTT
TRBJ1-4 | TRBV6-6 | . | TRBD1 | CASRAGQGVTNEKLFF | TGTGCCAGCAGGGCGGGGCAGGGGGTAACTAATGAAAAACTGTTTTTT
TRBJ2-1 | TRBV11-1 | . | TRBD2 | CASSVFGLAGRNEQFF | TGTGCCAGCAGCGTGTTTGGACTAGCGGGGCGTAATGAGCAGTTCTTC
TRBJ2-3 | TRBV7-2 | . | . | CASSPDTNTQYF | TGTGCCAGCAGCCCTGACACAAATACGCAGTATTTT